A selection of T cell receptor beta chains follows, all from one sample in a study of blood T cell repertoires in COVID-19. Only in-frame clones appear in the TCRdb table, and some are missing; sequencing was by immunoSEQ multiplex PCR. The table shows 430,000 or so clones, with 70% to 90% occurring only once. The specimen was PBMCs or T cells enriched from blood (not recorded which). Source of these receptors: a woman aged 40-49 years who had recovered from COVID-19. Both conserved end residues are part of each CDR3. The size of a clone is reported for some rows only, either as once, few or many, or as a class for expanded clones.

once TRBJ2-7 TRBV3-1/TRBV3-2 CASSQVGGSYEQYF
NA TRBJ1-1 TRBV5-8 CASLIRGYTEAFF
once TRBJ2-7 TRBV27 CASSSPAVPGEQYF
NA TRBJ2-7 TRBV29-1 CSVDRGGEQYF
NA TRBJ2-3 TRBV19 CASSGGQGGGTDTQYF
NA TRBJ1-2 TRBV27 CASRTPLGQGADGYTF
NA TRBJ1-2 TRBV19 CASSTRWDSRTNYGYTF
NA TRBJ1-2 TRBV18 CASSPETGRLRGYTF
NA TRBJ1-1 TRBV6-1 CASSEAHRVTEAFF
NA TRBJ2-7 TRBV2 CASISSSGWAGEQYF